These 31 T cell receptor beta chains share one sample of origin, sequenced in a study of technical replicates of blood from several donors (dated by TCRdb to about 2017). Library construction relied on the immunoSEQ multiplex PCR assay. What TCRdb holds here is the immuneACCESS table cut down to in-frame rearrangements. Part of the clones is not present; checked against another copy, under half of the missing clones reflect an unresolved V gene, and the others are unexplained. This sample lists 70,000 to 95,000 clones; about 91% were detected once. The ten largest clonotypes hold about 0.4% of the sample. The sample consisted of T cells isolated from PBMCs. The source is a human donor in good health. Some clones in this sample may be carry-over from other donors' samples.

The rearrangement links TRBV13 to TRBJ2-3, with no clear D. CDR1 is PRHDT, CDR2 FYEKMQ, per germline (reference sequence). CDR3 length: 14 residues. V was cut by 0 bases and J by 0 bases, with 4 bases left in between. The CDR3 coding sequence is TGTGCCAGCAGCTTAGGTCGGAGCACAGATACGCAGTATTTT. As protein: CASSLGRSTDTQYF.

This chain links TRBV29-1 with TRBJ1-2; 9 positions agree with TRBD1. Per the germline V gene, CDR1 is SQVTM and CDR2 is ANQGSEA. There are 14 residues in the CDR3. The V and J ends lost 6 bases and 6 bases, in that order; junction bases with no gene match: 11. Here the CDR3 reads CSVLGQGRPDGYTF. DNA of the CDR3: TGCAGCGTGTTAGGACAGGGGAGGCCGGATGGCTACACCTTC.

The CDR3 bases are TGTGCCAGTAGTTCCATTGACAGGGGAGCCAACAATGAGCAGTTCTTC. This translates into CASSSIDRGANNEQFF. J is TRBJ2-1 and V is TRBV19, with 8 bases lining up with TRBD1. The V gene's germline CDR1 is LNHDA and CDR2 SQIVND (reference sequence). Trimming removed 5 bases from V and 5 bases from J; junction bases left unmatched: 11. This CDR3 contains 16 residues.

CDR3 nucleotides: TGTGCCGCATCGACTGCTAATCAGCCCCAGCATTTT. Its translation: CAASTANQPQHF. This chain uses TRBV10-3 with TRBJ1-5, with D uncertain. The V gene lost 11 bases and the J gene lost 4 bases, with 12 bases spanning the gap. The CDR3 spans 12 residues. Per the germline V gene, CDR1 is ENHRY and CDR2 is SYGVKD.

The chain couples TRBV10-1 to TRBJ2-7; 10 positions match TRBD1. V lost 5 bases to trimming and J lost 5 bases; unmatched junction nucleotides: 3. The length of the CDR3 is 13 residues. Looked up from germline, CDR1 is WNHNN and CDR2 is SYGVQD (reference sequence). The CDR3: CASSWDRGHEQYF. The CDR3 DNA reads TGCGCCAGCAGTTGGGACAGGGGCCACGAGCAGTACTTC.

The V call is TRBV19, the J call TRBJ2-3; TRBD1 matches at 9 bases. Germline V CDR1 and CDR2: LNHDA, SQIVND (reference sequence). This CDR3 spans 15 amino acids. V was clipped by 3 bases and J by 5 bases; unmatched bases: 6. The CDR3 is CASSMRTGELDTQYF. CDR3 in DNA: TGTGCCAGTAGTATGCGGACAGGGGAGTTAGATACGCAGTATTTT.

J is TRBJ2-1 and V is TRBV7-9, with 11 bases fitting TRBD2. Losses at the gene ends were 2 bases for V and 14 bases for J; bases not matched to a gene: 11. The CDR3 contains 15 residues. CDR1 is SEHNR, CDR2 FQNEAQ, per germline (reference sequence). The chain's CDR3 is CASSLSRLAGGPKFF. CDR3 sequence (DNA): TGTGCCAGCAGCTTATCTCGGTTAGCGGGAGGGCCGAAGTTCTTC.

The DNA for the CDR3 is TGTGCCTCCGGGGTCGGCAATCAGCCCCAGCATTTT. Translated, it gives CASGVGNQPQHF. The J gene is TRBJ1-5, the V gene TRBV7-9; D call uncertain. Germline V gene sequence: CDR1 SEHNR, CDR2 FQNEAQ (reference sequence). The CDR3 sequence is 12 residues long. The V and J ends lost 11 bases and 2 bases respectively, with 10 bases between them.

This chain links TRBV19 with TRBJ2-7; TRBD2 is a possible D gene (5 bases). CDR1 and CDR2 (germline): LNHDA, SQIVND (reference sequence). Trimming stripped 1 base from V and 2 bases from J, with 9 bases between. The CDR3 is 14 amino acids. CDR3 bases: TGTGCCAGTAGTATAGTAGGAGGTACCTACGAGCAGTACTTC. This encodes CASSIVGGTYEQYF.

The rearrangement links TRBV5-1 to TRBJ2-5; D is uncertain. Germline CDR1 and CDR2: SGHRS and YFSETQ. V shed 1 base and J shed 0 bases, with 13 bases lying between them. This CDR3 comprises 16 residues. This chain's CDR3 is CASSLTARLDQETQYF. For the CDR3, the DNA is TGCGCCAGCAGCTTGACCGCCAGGCTGGACCAAGAGACCCAGTACTTC. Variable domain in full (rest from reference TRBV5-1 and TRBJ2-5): KAGVTQTPRYLIKTRGQQVTLSCSPISGHRSVSWYQQTPGQGLQFLFEYFSETQRNKGNFPGRFSGRQFSNSRSEMNVSTLELGDSALYLCASSLTARLDQETQYFGPGTRLLVL.

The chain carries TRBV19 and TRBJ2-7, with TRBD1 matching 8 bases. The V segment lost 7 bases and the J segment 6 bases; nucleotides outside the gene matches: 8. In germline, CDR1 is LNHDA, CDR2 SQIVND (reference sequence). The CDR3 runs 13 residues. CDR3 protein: CASNGGQASEQYF. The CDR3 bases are TGTGCCAGTAATGGGGGACAGGCGTCCGAGCAGTACTTC.

CDR3: CASSAGNYGYTF. CDR3 DNA: TGTGCCAGCAGTGCAGGGAACTATGGCTACACCTTC. This chain connects TRBV7-2 to TRBJ1-2; D possibly corresponds to TRBD1 (5 bases). This CDR3 spans 12 amino acids. Trimming pared 6 bases from V and 2 bases from J, leaving 7 bases between. The germline gives CDR1 SGHTA, CDR2 FQGNSA.

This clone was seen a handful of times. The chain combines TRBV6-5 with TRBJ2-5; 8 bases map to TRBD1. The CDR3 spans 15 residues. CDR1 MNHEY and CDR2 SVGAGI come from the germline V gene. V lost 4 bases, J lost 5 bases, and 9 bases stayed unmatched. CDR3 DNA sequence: TGTGCCAGCAGTTCCCAAGCAACAGGGGGGGAGACCCAGTACTTC. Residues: CASSSQATGGETQYF.

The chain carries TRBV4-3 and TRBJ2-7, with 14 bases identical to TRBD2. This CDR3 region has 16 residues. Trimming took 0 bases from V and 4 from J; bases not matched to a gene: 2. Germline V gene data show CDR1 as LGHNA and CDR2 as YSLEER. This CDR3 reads CASSQDGLAGGYEQYF. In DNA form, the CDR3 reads TGCGCCAGCAGCCAAGATGGACTAGCGGGGGGATACGAGCAGTACTTC.

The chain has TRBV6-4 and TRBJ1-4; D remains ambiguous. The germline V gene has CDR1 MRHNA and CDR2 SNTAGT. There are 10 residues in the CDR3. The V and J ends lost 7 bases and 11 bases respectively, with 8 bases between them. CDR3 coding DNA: TGTGCCAGCACATCCGGGAAACTGTTTTTT. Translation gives CASTSGKLFF.

Here the CDR3 DNA reads TGTGCCAGCAGCCTCGGGGAGGGGCGGAATCAGCCCCAGCATTTT. It translates to CASSLGEGRNQPQHF. The V and J genes are TRBV7-9 and TRBJ1-5; the D gene is possibly TRBD1 (5 bases). The CDR3 length is 15 residues. The germline V gene has CDR1 SEHNR and CDR2 FQNEAQ (reference sequence). The germline V and J ends were trimmed by 5 bases and 4 bases, with 15 bases remaining between them.

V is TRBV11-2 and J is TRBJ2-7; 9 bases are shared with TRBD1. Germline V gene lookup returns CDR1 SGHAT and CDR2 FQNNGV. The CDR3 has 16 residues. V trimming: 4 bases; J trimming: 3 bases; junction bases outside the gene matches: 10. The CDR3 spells CASSSESQGARYEQYF. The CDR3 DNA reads TGTGCCAGCAGCTCAGAATCACAGGGGGCACGCTACGAGCAGTACTTC. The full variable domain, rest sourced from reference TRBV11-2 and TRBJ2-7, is EAGVAQSPRYKIIEKRQSVAFWCNPISGHATLYWYQQILGQGPKLLIQFQNNGVVDDSQLPKDRFSAERLKGVDSTLKIQPAKLEDSAVYLCASSSESQGARYEQYFGPGTRLTVT.

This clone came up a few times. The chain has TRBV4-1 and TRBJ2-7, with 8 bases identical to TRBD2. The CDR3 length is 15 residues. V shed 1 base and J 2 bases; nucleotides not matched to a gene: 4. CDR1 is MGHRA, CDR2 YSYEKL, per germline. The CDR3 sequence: CASSQGLAGAYEQYF. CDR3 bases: TGCGCCAGCAGCCAAGGCCTAGCGGGCGCCTACGAGCAGTACTTC.

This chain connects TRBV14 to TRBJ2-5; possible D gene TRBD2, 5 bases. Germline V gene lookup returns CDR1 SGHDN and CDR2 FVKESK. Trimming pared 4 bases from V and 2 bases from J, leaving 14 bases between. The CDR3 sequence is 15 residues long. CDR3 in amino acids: CASSLAPGSQETQYF. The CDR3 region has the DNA TGTGCCAGCAGCCTAGCGCCCGGGTCGCAAGAGACCCAGTACTTC.

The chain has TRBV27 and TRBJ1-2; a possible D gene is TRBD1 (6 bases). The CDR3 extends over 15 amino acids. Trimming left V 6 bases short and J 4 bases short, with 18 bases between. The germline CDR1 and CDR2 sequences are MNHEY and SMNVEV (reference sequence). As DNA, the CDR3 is TGTGCCAGCAGCTTTTCTCAGGGGCCGGGCTATGGCTACACCTTC. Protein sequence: CASSFSQGPGYGYTF.

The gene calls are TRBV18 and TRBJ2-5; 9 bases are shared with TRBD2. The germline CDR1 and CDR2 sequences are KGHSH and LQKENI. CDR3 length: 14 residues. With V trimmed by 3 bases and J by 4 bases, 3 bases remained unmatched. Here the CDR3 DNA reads TGTGCCAGCTCACCTAGCGGGAGTAGAGAGACCCAGTACTTC. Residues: CASSPSGSRETQYF.

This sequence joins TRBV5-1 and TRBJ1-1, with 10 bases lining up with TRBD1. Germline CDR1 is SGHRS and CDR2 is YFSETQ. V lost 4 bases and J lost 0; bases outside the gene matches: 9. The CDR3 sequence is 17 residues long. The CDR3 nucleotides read TGCGCCAGCAGCCTTATCGGACAGGGGGGCCTGAACACTGAAGCTTTCTTT. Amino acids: CASSLIGQGGLNTEAFF.

The CDR3 sequence: CAWSPGVWNTEAFF. The CDR3 bases are TGTGCCTGGAGTCCCGGAGTTTGGAACACTGAAGCTTTCTTT. The chain couples TRBV30 to TRBJ1-1; D call uncertain. Trimming cost V 2 bases and J 1 base, with 11 bases left between them. Germline loops: CDR1 GTSNPN, CDR2 SVGIG (reference sequence). CDR3 length equals 14 residues. Full variable domain (remainder filled in from reference TRBV30 and TRBJ1-1): SQTIHQWPATLVQPVGSPLSLECTVEGTSNPNLYWYRQAAGRGLQLLFYSVGIGQISSEVPQNLSASRPQDRQFILSSKKLLLSDSGFYLCAWSPGVWNTEAFFGQGTRLTVV.

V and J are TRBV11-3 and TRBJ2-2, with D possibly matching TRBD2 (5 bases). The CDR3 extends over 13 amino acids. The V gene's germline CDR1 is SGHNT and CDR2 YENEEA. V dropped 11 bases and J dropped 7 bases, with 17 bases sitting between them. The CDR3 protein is CADKPRRGGELFF. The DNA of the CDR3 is TGTGCCGACAAGCCCCGACGGGGCGGGGAGCTGTTTTTT.

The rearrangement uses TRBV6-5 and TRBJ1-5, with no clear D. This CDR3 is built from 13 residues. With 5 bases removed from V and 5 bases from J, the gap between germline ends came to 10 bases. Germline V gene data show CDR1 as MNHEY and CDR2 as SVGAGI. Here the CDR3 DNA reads TGTGCCAGCAGTCCCGGTTTGTATCAGCCCCAGCATTTT. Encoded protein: CASSPGLYQPQHF.

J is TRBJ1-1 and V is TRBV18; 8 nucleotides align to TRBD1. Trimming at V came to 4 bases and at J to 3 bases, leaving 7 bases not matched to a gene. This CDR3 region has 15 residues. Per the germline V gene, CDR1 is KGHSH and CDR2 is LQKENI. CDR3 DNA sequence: TGTGCCAGCTCACGGCAGGGGGCGAAGTACACTGAAGCTTTCTTT. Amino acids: CASSRQGAKYTEAFF.

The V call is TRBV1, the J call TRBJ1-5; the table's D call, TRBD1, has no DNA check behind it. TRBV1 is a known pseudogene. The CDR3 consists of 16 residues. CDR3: CTSSEGTGVSNQPQHF. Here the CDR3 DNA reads TGCACCAGCAGCGAGGGGACAGGGGTTAGCAATCAGCCCCAGCATTTT.

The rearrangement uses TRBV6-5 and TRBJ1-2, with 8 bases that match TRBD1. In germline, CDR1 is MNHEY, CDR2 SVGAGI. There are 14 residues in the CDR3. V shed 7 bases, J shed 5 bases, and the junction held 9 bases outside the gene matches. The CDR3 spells CASNVGQGGYGYTF. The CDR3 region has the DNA TGTGCCAGCAACGTAGGACAGGGAGGGTATGGCTACACCTTC.

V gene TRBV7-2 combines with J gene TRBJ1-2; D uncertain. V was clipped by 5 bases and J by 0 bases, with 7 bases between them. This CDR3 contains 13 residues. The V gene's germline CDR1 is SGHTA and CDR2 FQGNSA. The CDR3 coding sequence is TGTGCCAGCAGCCGCCCAGCTAACTATGGCTACACCTTC. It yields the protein CASSRPANYGYTF.

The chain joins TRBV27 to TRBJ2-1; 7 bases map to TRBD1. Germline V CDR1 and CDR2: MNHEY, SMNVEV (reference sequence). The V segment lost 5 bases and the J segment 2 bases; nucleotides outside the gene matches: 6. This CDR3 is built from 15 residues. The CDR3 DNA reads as TGTGCCAGCAGTCTGGGGACAGAAACCTACAATGAGCAGTTCTTC. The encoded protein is CASSLGTETYNEQFF.

CDR3 amino acids: CASSPSWEETQYF. DNA for the CDR3: TGTGCCAGCAGCCCTTCCTGGGAGGAGACCCAGTACTTC. The chain joins TRBV7-9 to TRBJ2-5; tentatively, D is TRBD2 (5 bases). CDR3 length equals 13 residues. V was cut by 5 bases and J by 5 bases, with 12 bases left in between. Per the germline V gene, CDR1 is SEHNR and CDR2 is FQNEAQ (reference sequence).